These T cell receptor beta chains were read from a single sample in a study of blood T cell repertoires in COVID-19. The table came from immunoSEQ multiplex PCR; TCRdb's copy has only in-frame clones and leaves some out. This table has some 150,000 clones, around 80% appearing once. Sequencing was performed on peripheral blood. The source of these receptors is a woman in her 70s with COVID-19, enrolled during active disease. CDR3s include the opening cysteine and the closing phenylalanine or tryptophan. D genes are given only for firm matches.

CDR3 protein: CASNPGGQETQYF
V gene: TRBV5-4
CDR3 length: 13
D gene: TRBD2

CDR3 protein: CASSSFDDRLNTEAFF
V gene: TRBV5-4
CDR3 length: 16
D gene: NA

CDR3 protein: CASSSGTYSYNEQFF
V gene: TRBV11-3
CDR3 length: 15
D gene: NA

CDR3 protein: CASSHSGGSVYEQYF
V gene: TRBV3-1/TRBV3-2
CDR3 length: 15
D gene: NA

CDR3 protein: CASSRRPGQGSGTQYF
V gene: TRBV5-5
CDR3 length: 16
D gene: TRBD1

CDR3 protein: CASSREGAAQNSPLHF
V gene: TRBV5-1
CDR3 length: 16
D gene: TRBD1

CDR3 protein: CASSPGQWNTEAFF
V gene: TRBV6-5
CDR3 length: 14
D gene: NA

CDR3 protein: CASSGLWERELPSGKNIQYF
V gene: TRBV19
CDR3 length: 20
D gene: TRBD2

CDR3 protein: CASSRGQEYQPQHF
V gene: TRBV6-2/TRBV6-3
CDR3 length: 14
D gene: TRBD1

CDR3 protein: CASSERTGFSGNTIYF
V gene: TRBV2
CDR3 length: 16
D gene: TRBD1

CDR3 protein: CASSPGLAGVGTGELFF
V gene: TRBV6-2/TRBV6-3
CDR3 length: 17
D gene: TRBD2

CDR3 protein: CASSYSGDRSYGYTF
V gene: TRBV6-6
CDR3 length: 15
D gene: NA

CDR3 protein: CASSLSLGTGDEKLFF
V gene: TRBV28
CDR3 length: 16
D gene: TRBD1

CDR3 protein: CASSIETGELFF
V gene: TRBV28
CDR3 length: 12
D gene: NA

CDR3 protein: CASSIGGQGTDTQYF
V gene: TRBV19
CDR3 length: 15
D gene: TRBD1

CDR3 protein: CATSDPVGASTDTQYF
V gene: TRBV24-1
CDR3 length: 16
D gene: NA

CDR3 protein: CAIDRKPYTEAFF
V gene: TRBV6-5
CDR3 length: 13
D gene: NA

CDR3 protein: CASSLRGWEQFF
V gene: TRBV14
CDR3 length: 12
D gene: TRBD2

CDR3 protein: CASSMTSVSYNEQFF
V gene: TRBV7-9
CDR3 length: 15
D gene: TRBD2

CDR3 protein: CASSVGLAGGRTQYF
V gene: TRBV9
CDR3 length: 15
D gene: TRBD2

CDR3 protein: CASSLGLTGGGYGYTF
V gene: TRBV7-2
CDR3 length: 16
D gene: TRBD1

CDR3 protein: CASRLRSREGDEQYF
V gene: TRBV7-2
CDR3 length: 15
D gene: TRBD2

CDR3 protein: CASSYDPTGSEQFF
V gene: TRBV5-1
CDR3 length: 14
D gene: TRBD1

CDR3 protein: CASSVPSDGYTF
V gene: TRBV12-3/TRBV12-4
CDR3 length: 12
D gene: NA

CDR3 protein: CASSLEGAGGPRDTQYF
V gene: TRBV7-2
CDR3 length: 17
D gene: TRBD2

CDR3 protein: CASSPDRGGHEQFF
V gene: TRBV7-9
CDR3 length: 14
D gene: TRBD1

CDR3 protein: CASSWPGMNTEAFF
V gene: TRBV19
CDR3 length: 14
D gene: NA

CDR3 protein: CSAGQENQPQHF
V gene: TRBV29-1
CDR3 length: 12
D gene: TRBD1

CDR3 protein: CASSLLAGTSQFF
V gene: TRBV7-3
CDR3 length: 13
D gene: NA

CDR3 protein: CASSSRQNSPLHF
V gene: TRBV27
CDR3 length: 13
D gene: NA

CDR3 protein: CASRRQAEKLFF
V gene: TRBV12-3/TRBV12-4
CDR3 length: 12
D gene: NA

CDR3 protein: CAWIRVGFGGYTF
V gene: TRBV30
CDR3 length: 13
D gene: NA

CDR3 protein: CASRDREGQPQHF
V gene: TRBV6-6
CDR3 length: 13
D gene: TRBD1

CDR3 protein: CASSPFPSSETQYF
V gene: TRBV4-2
CDR3 length: 14
D gene: NA

CDR3 protein: CASLRRSQNTEAFF
V gene: TRBV6-5
CDR3 length: 14
D gene: NA

CDR3 protein: CASSELGAVEYF
V gene: TRBV2
CDR3 length: 12
D gene: NA

CDR3 protein: CASSQEASLNTEAFF
V gene: TRBV4-1
CDR3 length: 15
D gene: NA

CDR3 protein: CAPHRGIYSGYTF
V gene: TRBV24-1
CDR3 length: 13
D gene: TRBD1

CDR3 protein: CASMRQGLLNTEAFF
V gene: TRBV6-5
CDR3 length: 15
D gene: NA

CDR3 protein: CSVGGTALEAFF
V gene: TRBV29-1
CDR3 length: 12
D gene: TRBD1

CDR3 protein: CASSLQGSSYGYTF
V gene: TRBV6-5
CDR3 length: 14
D gene: NA

CDR3 protein: CASSGRGFNYGYTF
V gene: TRBV7-2
CDR3 length: 14
D gene: NA

CDR3 protein: CASRAGGRSYEQYF
V gene: TRBV7-2
CDR3 length: 14
D gene: TRBD2

CDR3 protein: CATSETGGKGKTQYF
V gene: TRBV24-1
CDR3 length: 15
D gene: TRBD1

CDR3 protein: CATSRGERKETQYF
V gene: TRBV15
CDR3 length: 14
D gene: NA